This passage covers 3 T cell receptor beta chains from one sample sequenced in a study of shared clonotypes between healthy human individuals (TCRdb year 2020). The receptor library was made with the immunoSEQ multiplex PCR assay. This immuneACCESS table, as held by TCRdb, lists in-frame sequences with V and J called but not all clones. Of the missing ones, under half trace to an unresolved V gene in checked studies; the others have no known cause. The sample has about 600,000 clones on record, 97% of them singletons. The ten largest clones represent 0.057% of the sample. Sequences were obtained from naive CD4+ T cells sorted from blood. Interpreted using the paper, the cell subset or site label stands for: CD45RA+ positively selected. All receptors derive from a woman aged 25 to 39 in good health.

The rearrangement uses TRBV10-3 and TRBJ1-4; 8 bases are shared with TRBD1. CDR1 ENHRY and CDR2 SYGVKD come from the germline V gene. V lost 0 bases, J lost 5 bases, and 5 bases stayed unmatched. The CDR3 extends over 16 amino acids. The CDR3 protein is CAISESAGTGNEKLFF. CDR3 DNA: TGTGCCATCAGTGAGTCTGCAGGGACAGGAAATGAAAAACTGTTTTTT.

The CDR3 DNA reads as TGCGCCAGCAGTAGAGTAGGACAGGGGGTTACCTTGAACACCGGGGAGCTGTTTTTT. This sequence encodes CASSRVGQGVTLNTGELFF. V usage is TRBV10-1 and J usage is TRBJ2-2; 10 bases agree with TRBD1. This CDR3 region has 19 residues. Germline V gene sequence: CDR1 WNHNN, CDR2 SYGVQD (reference sequence). After removal of 5 bases from V and 1 base from J, the junction contained 13 bases not matched to a gene.

This chain joins TRBV28 and TRBJ2-1; the D is unclear. Germline V gene sequence: CDR1 MDHEN, CDR2 SYDVKM. This CDR3 is built from 13 residues. Trimming stripped 1 base from V and 6 bases from J, with 7 bases between. CDR3 protein: CASSLSRVNEQFF. DNA of the CDR3: TGTGCCAGCAGTTTATCCCGAGTCAATGAGCAGTTCTTC.